The source of this T cell receptor beta chain is a study of T cell responses to AZD1222 COVID-19 vaccine. Findings and limits, study-wide: Among the donors, most were white British and more were female, and clonal diversity was possibly underestimated. Increased Spike-specific TCR breadth and depth were observed after two AZD1222 doses. Along spike, vaccine-associated CD4 TCRs were found throughout, with dominance at 160-218 and 743-854. As reported, nearly half of all spike-specific TCRs target variant regions that are unmutated.

The CDR3 runs to 15 residues. V dropped 3 bases and J dropped 4 bases, with 13 bases sitting between them. Germline CDR1 SGHNT, CDR2 YENEEA. This table comes from immunoSEQ multiplex PCR, and its TCRdb copy is limited to in-frame clones, with some not included. The table records 200,000 or so clones, roughly 92% of them present only once. To note about this clone: No antigen is known for it.

The TCR originated in an adult who received the AZD1222 COVID-19 vaccine. The V gene is TRBV11-3, the J gene TRBJ2-1; D is perhaps TRBD2 (5 bases). Sample: peripheral blood, taken 28 days after the second AZD1222 dose. The CDR3 coding sequence is TGTGCCAGCAGCTTTGGCGGCGGGCGGTACAATGAGCAGTTCTTC. This encodes CASSFGGGRYNEQFF.